Each of the 21 T cell receptor beta chains below was sequenced from the same sample in a study of CD8 T cells in Susac syndrome. With random hexamers, roughly 0.45 to 1 ug RNA was reverse transcribed. One entry per CDR3 protein results from TCRdb running MiXCR on the immunoSEQ multiplex PCR reads. Of 250,000 to 300,000 distinct CDR3 sequences listed, roughly 85% are singletons. Specimen: CD8+ T cells from PBMCs. The receptors derive from a human donor with multiple sclerosis.

CDR3 residues: CASSYSRGRGAEAFF. DNA of the CDR3: TGTGCCAGCAGTTACTCGAGGGGGCGCGGGGCTGAAGCTTTCTTT. The chain links TRBV6-5 to TRBJ1-1, with 7 bases aligning to TRBD1. The length of the CDR3 is 15 residues. With V trimmed by 0 bases and J by 6 bases, 7 bases remained unmatched. Germline V lookup: CDR1 MNHEY, CDR2 SVGAGI.

This chain connects TRBV7-9 to TRBJ1-4; D gene unclear. CDR1 and CDR2 (germline): SEHNR, FQNEAQ (reference sequence). The CDR3 is made up of 12 amino acids. Trimming stripped 4 bases from V and 8 bases from J, with 8 bases between. CDR3 in amino acids: CASSSGEEKLFF. The CDR3 DNA reads TGTGCCAGCAGCTCTGGAGAAGAAAAACTGTTTTTT.

V usage is TRBV9 and J usage is TRBJ1-2; no clear D. This CDR3 contains 15 residues. CDR1 SGDLS and CDR2 YYNGEE come from the germline V gene. The V end was cut by 4 bases, the J end by 4 bases, with 17 bases between. CDR3 nucleotide sequence: TGTGCCAGCAGCTCCCGGGGAGAGGGCAGCTATGGCTACACCTTC. Translated, it gives CASSSRGEGSYGYTF.

The chain links TRBV10-3 to TRBJ2-5; D is unresolved. The CDR3 runs 13 residues. Germline CDR1 and CDR2: ENHRY and SYGVKD. With 4 bases removed from V and 2 bases from J, the gap between germline ends came to 8 bases. The CDR3 spells CAISAGRQETQYF. DNA of the CDR3: TGTGCCATCAGTGCCGGAAGACAAGAGACCCAGTACTTC.

This rearrangement joins TRBV5-6 to TRBJ1-5; D perhaps matches TRBD1 (6 bases). The CDR3 runs 14 residues. V lost 0 bases, J lost 5 bases, and 9 bases lay in between. The V gene's germline CDR1 is SGHDT and CDR2 YYEEEE. The CDR3 DNA is TGTGCCAGCAGCTTGGAGGGGGGTTATCAGCCCCAGCATTTT. It specifies CASSLEGGYQPQHF.

The chain combines TRBV20-1 with TRBJ1-4, with 7 bases identical to TRBD1. Losses at the gene ends were 3 bases for V and 4 bases for J; bases not matched to a gene: 8. From germline, CDR1 is DFQATT and CDR2 SNEGSKA (reference sequence). The CDR3 consists of 15 residues. The DNA for the CDR3 is TGCAGTGCTAGGGACCCGGGACAGTTTAATGAAAAACTGTTTTTT. This sequence encodes CSARDPGQFNEKLFF.

The chain carries TRBV20-1 and TRBJ2-2, with 9 bases lining up with TRBD1. Germline CDR1 DFQATT, CDR2 SNEGSKA (reference sequence). Trimming at V came to 4 bases and at J to 4 bases, leaving 7 bases not matched to a gene. This CDR3 is 15 amino acids long. Here the CDR3 DNA reads TGCAGTGCTATATATGGGACAGGGAGCACCGGGGAGCTGTTTTTT. This gives the protein CSAIYGTGSTGELFF.

The rearrangement links TRBV19 to TRBJ2-1; 8 nucleotides line up with TRBD2. The CDR3 is 15 residues long. The V gene's germline CDR1 is LNHDA and CDR2 SQIVND (reference sequence). V trimming: 5 bases; J trimming: 7 bases; junction bases outside the gene matches: 10. In DNA, the CDR3 is TGTGCCAGTAGTGCGGGAGGAGTAGGAAAGAATGAGCAGTTCTTC. It yields the protein CASSAGGVGKNEQFF.

The chain couples TRBV10-3 to TRBJ2-1; 9 nucleotides line up with TRBD2. This CDR3 has 15 amino acids. The J segment lost 2 bases and the V segment lost 10 bases, leaving 9 bases of the junction unmatched. Per germline, CDR1 ENHRY and CDR2 SYGVKD. The chain's CDR3 is CATGASGTTYNEQFF. For the CDR3, the DNA is TGTGCCACCGGAGCTAGCGGGACGACCTACAATGAGCAGTTCTTC.

This clonotype was counted only a few times. V usage is TRBV19 and J usage is TRBJ2-7; no clear D. V lost 0 bases to trimming and J lost 7 bases, with 13 bases between them. Per germline, CDR1 LNHDA and CDR2 SQIVND (reference sequence). The length of the CDR3 is 14 residues. The CDR3 reads CASSIDPAGLEQYF. CDR3 in DNA: TGTGCCAGTAGTATAGATCCGGCAGGCCTGGAGCAGTACTTC.

The genes are TRBV4-1 and TRBJ2-7; no clear D. V lost 0 bases, J lost 5 bases, and 11 bases lay in between. Germline V gene lookup returns CDR1 MGHRA and CDR2 YSYEKL. The CDR3 sequence is 14 residues long. This CDR3 is CASSQDPSLDEQYF. As DNA, the CDR3 is TGCGCCAGCAGCCAAGATCCGTCCCTAGACGAGCAGTACTTC.

V is TRBV6-6 and J is TRBJ2-7; TRBD1 matches 9 bases. The CDR3 contains 14 residues. Trimming took 10 bases from V and 2 from J; bases not matched to a gene: 9. Germline CDR1 is MNHNY and CDR2 is SVGAGI (reference sequence). This chain's CDR3 is CAISQGAKAYEQYF. DNA of the CDR3: TGTGCCATTTCACAGGGGGCGAAAGCCTACGAGCAGTACTTC.

This chain connects TRBV7-8 to TRBJ2-1; 7 bases are shared with TRBD2. The V gene's germline CDR1 is SGHVS and CDR2 FQNEAQ. Germline trimming cut 2 bases from V and 8 bases from J; bases unmatched to any gene: 6. The CDR3 covers 14 residues. The CDR3 nucleotides read TGTGCCAGCAGCTTAAAGGGACTACGTGATGAGCAGTTCTTC. This codes for CASSLKGLRDEQFF.

The rearrangement uses TRBV24-1 and TRBJ1-2; no definite D call. The CDR3 is 17 amino acids. CDR1 is KGHDR and CDR2 is SFDVKD in the germline V gene. The V gene lost 5 bases and the J gene lost 4 bases, with 22 bases spanning the gap. CDR3 coding DNA: TGTGCCACCAGTGTTCAATGGGTGCCCAGCCCTACCTATGGCTACACCTTC. Its translation is CATSVQWVPSPTYGYTF.

DNA of the CDR3: TGCAGCACGGGGTGGACTAGCGGGAGAAAAGCTCCTACGGGCGAGCAGTACTTC. Its protein product is CSTGWTSGRKAPTGEQYF. The chain couples TRBV20-1 to TRBJ2-7; 13 bases map to TRBD2. The CDR3 has 18 amino acids. CDR1 and CDR2 from the germline V gene are DFQATT and SNEGSKA (reference sequence).

The J gene is TRBJ2-5, the V gene TRBV19; 13 nucleotides line up with TRBD2. Germline CDR1 is LNHDA and CDR2 is SQIVND (reference sequence). The CDR3 consists of 15 residues. J lost 5 bases, V lost 5 bases, and 5 bases had no gene match. The DNA of the CDR3 is TGTGCCAGTAGTGGACGGACTAGCGGGAGTGAGACCCAGTACTTC. Translation: CASSGRTSGSETQYF.

This chain uses TRBV28 with TRBJ2-7; 7 nucleotides agree with TRBD2. The CDR3 has 11 residues. Germline CDR1 and CDR2: MDHEN and SYDVKM. With 7 bases clipped from V and 7 bases from J, the junction kept 4 bases outside the gene matches. The CDR3 is CASKGEGEQYF. CDR3 bases: TGTGCCAGCAAAGGGGAGGGGGAGCAGTACTTC.

The chain combines TRBV3-1 with TRBJ2-1, with 9 bases that match TRBD2. The germline V gene encodes CDR1 LGHDT and CDR2 YNNKEL (reference sequence). V lost 3 bases to trimming and J lost 7 bases; unmatched junction nucleotides: 7. The CDR3 consists of 15 residues. The CDR3 loop reads CASSHRAGGQNEQFF. The DNA of the CDR3 is TGTGCCAGCAGCCATCGGGCGGGAGGGCAGAATGAGCAGTTCTTC.

The chain is built from TRBV11-2 and TRBJ2-7, with D possibly TRBD2 on 6 matching bases. The germline V and J ends were trimmed by 5 bases and 7 bases, with 21 bases remaining between them. Germline CDR1 and CDR2: SGHAT and FQNNGV. This CDR3 has 15 amino acids. The CDR3 protein is CASSPRGGALREQYF. Written as DNA, the CDR3 is TGTGCCAGCAGCCCTAGGGGAGGCGCTTTACGGGAGCAGTACTTC.

The V call is TRBV6-2 or TRBV6-3, the J call TRBJ2-1; D is unresolved. The CDR3 loop spans 11 amino acids. V shed 5 bases and J shed 9 bases, with 8 bases lying between them. Germline V CDR1 and CDR2: MNHEY, SVGEGT. As DNA, the CDR3 is TGTGCCAGCAGTCCCCGCAGTGAGCAGTTCTTC. This sequence encodes CASSPRSEQFF.

The gene calls are TRBV20-1 and TRBJ1-1, with D possibly TRBD1 on 5 matching bases. Per germline, CDR1 DFQATT and CDR2 SNEGSKA (reference sequence). This CDR3 has 16 amino acids. The V end lost 3 bases, the J end lost 1 base, and 18 bases lay between the germline ends. CDR3 protein: CSASDLVTGANTEAFF. CDR3 sequence (DNA): TGCAGTGCTAGTGATCTCGTTACCGGGGCGAACACTGAAGCTTTCTTT.